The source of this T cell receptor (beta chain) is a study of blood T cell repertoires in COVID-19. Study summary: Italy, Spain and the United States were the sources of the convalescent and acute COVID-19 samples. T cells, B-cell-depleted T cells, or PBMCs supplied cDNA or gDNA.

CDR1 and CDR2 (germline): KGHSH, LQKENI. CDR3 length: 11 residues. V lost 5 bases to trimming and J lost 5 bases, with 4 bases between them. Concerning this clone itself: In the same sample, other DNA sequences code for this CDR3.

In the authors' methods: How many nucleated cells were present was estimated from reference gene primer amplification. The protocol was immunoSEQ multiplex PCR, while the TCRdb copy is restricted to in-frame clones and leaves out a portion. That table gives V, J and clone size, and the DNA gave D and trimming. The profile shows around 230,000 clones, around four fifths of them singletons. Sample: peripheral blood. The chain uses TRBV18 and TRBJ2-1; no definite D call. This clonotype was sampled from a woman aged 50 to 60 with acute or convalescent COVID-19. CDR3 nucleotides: TGTGCCAGCTCATCCGACAATGAGCAGTTCTTC. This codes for CASSSDNEQFF.